The present TCR beta chain was sequenced within a study of beta chain features in type 1 diabetes. Findings and caveats of the study: Researchers caution that PCR might favor shorter templates, equally among patients and controls. There were fewer insertions and more deletions at the VDJ junctions of type 1 diabetes patients.

From germline, CDR1 is SNHLY and CDR2 FYNNEI. The ends were cut back, 3 bases at V and 8 bases at J, with 13 bases in the middle. This CDR3 contains 13 residues. This clone has a handful of counts. Its antigen is as yet unknown. The study reverse transcribed the entire isolated RNA, so it sequenced expressed TCRB transcripts. Generated by immunoSEQ multiplex PCR, the TCRdb table keeps only in-frame clones and is missing some. This table has 110,000 to 150,000 clones, less than 10% appearing once. Cells sorted by CD45RO/CCR7/CD25/CD127/CD95/CD27 comprised CD4+ naive, central memory, regulatory and stem cell-like memory cells.

This receptor was taken from a woman in her thirties or forties in good health. This chain joins TRBV2 and TRBJ1-2; D not certain. Input material: central memory CD4+ T cells from blood. The CDR3 bases are TGTGCCAGCAGTGACGTCTTCGCTACGGGCTACACCTTC. Residues: CASSDVFATGYTF.